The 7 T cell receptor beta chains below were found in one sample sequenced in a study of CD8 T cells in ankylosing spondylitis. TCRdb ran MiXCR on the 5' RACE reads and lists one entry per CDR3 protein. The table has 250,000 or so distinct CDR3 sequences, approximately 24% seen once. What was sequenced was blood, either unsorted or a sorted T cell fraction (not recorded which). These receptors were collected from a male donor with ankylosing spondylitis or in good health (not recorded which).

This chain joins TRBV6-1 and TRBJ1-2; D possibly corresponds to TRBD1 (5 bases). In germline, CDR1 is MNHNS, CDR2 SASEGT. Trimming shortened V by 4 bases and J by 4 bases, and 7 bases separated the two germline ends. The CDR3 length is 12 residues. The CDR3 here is CASSAGTYGYTF. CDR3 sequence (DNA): TGTGCCAGCAGTGCGGGGACCTATGGCTACACCTTC.

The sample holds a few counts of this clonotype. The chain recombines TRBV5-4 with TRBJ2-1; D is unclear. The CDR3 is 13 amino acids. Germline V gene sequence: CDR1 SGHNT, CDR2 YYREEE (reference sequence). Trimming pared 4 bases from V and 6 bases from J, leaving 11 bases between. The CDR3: CASSVGPSNEQFF. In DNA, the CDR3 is TGTGCCAGCAGCGTAGGACCGAGCAATGAGCAGTTCTTC.

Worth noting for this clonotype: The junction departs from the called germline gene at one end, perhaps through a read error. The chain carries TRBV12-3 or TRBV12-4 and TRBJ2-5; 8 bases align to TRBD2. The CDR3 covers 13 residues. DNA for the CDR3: TGTGCCAGCAGTTTGGGTGACGGGGGGGCCGTCGAATTC. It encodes CASSLGDGGAVEF.

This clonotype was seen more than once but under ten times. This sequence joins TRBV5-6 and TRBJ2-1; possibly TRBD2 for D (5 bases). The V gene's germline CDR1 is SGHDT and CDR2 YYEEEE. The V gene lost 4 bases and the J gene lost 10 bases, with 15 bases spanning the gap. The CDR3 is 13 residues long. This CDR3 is CASSTAGQAEQFF. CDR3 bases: TGTGCCAGCAGCACCGCGGGCCAGGCGGAGCAGTTCTTC.

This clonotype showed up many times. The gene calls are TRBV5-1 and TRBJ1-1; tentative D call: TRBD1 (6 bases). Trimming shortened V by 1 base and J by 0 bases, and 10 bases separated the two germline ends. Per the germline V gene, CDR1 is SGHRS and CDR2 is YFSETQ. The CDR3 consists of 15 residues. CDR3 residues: CASSLKGGVNTEAFF. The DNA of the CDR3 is TGCGCCAGCAGCTTGAAGGGGGGGGTGAACACTGAAGCTTTCTTT.

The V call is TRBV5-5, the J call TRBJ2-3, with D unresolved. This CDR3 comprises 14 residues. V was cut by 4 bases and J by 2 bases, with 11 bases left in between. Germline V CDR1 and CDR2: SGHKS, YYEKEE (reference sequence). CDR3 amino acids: CASSPNKDTDTQYF. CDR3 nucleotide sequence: TGTGCCAGCAGCCCTAACAAGGACACAGATACGCAGTATTTT. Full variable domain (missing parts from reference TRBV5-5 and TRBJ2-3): DAGVTQSPTHLIKTRGQQVTLRCSPISGHKSVSWYQQVLGQGPQFIFQYYEKEERGRGNFPDRFSARQFPNYSSELNVNALLLGDSALYLCASSPNKDTDTQYFGPGTRLTVL.

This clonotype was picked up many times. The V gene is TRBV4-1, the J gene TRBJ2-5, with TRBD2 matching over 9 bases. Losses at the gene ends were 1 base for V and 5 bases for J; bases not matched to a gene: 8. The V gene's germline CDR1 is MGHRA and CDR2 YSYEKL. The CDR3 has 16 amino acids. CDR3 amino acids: CASSQVLTSGGETQYF. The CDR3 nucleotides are TGCGCCAGCAGCCAAGTATTGACTAGCGGTGGGGAGACCCAGTACTTC.